The 26 T cell receptor beta chains in this list originate from one sample, sequenced in a study of blood T cell repertoires in COVID-19. Libraries were prepared by immunoSEQ multiplex PCR; TCRdb keeps only in-frame clonotypes and omits some of them. The sample lists some 530,000 clones; approximately 90% were seen once. Specimen: PBMCs or T cells enriched from blood (not recorded which). These receptor sequences come from a woman aged 55-69 years who had recovered from COVID-19.

The V gene is TRBV7-2, the J gene TRBJ2-4; a weak D match, TRBD1 (5 bases). This CDR3 is 19 amino acids long. CDR1 SGHTA and CDR2 FQGNSA come from the germline V gene. Trimming shortened V by 4 bases and J by 0 bases, and 22 bases separated the two germline ends. CDR3 nucleotides: TGTGCCAGCAGCTCTGTTAGGGGTCAAGGGCCCTTAGCCAAAAACATTCAGTACTTC. Residues: CASSSVRGQGPLAKNIQYF.

V usage is TRBV9 and J usage is TRBJ1-1, with TRBD1 as a possible D gene (5 bases). Germline values: CDR1 SGDLS, CDR2 YYNGEE. The length of the CDR3 is 15 residues. V was shortened by 3 bases and J by 0 bases, with 12 bases between the two germline ends. The CDR3 bases are TGTGCCAGCAGCGAGGGTCCCAGGGTGAACACTGAAGCTTTCTTT. It specifies CASSEGPRVNTEAFF.

This chain joins TRBV5-1 and TRBJ1-6, with 9 bases identical to TRBD1. V trimming: 6 bases; J trimming: 8 bases; junction bases outside the gene matches: 6. This CDR3 contains 14 residues. The germline V gene encodes CDR1 SGHRS and CDR2 YFSETQ. The CDR3 reads CASTRGQGDSPLHF. In nucleotides, the CDR3 is TGCGCCAGCACACGGGGACAGGGCGATTCACCCCTCCACTTT.

The rearrangement joins TRBV2 to TRBJ2-3, with 7 bases aligning to TRBD1. Looked up from germline, CDR1 is SNHLY and CDR2 is FYNNEI. The CDR3 runs to 15 residues. J lost 3 bases, V lost 7 bases, and 10 bases had no gene match. The CDR3 DNA follows: TGTGCCAGCAAACGACGGACAGGTCAAACAGATACGCAGTATTTT. Translating gives CASKRRTGQTDTQYF. Supplemented by reference TRBV2 and TRBJ2-3, the full variable domain reads EPEVTQTPSHQVTQMGQEVILRCVPISNHLYFYWYRQILGQKVEFLVSFYNNEISEKSEIFDDQFSVERPDGSNFTLKIRSTKLEDSAMYFCASKRRTGQTDTQYFGPGTRLTVL.

CDR3: CASSPRGIYGYTF. CDR3 bases: TGTGCCAGCAGCCCTCGGGGGATATATGGCTACACCTTC. The J gene is TRBJ1-2, the V gene TRBV27; maybe TRBD1 (5 bases). V was cut by 6 bases and J by 5 bases, with 13 bases left in between. The germline gives CDR1 MNHEY, CDR2 SMNVEV (reference sequence). The CDR3 consists of 13 residues.

This clone has only a few counts. This sequence joins TRBV13 and TRBJ1-1; D is perhaps TRBD1 (6 bases). V lost 5 bases to trimming and J lost 0 bases, with 13 bases between them. Germline V lookup: CDR1 PRHDT, CDR2 FYEKMQ (reference sequence). CDR3 length: 15 amino acids. The CDR3 sequence: CASSENRVLNTEAFF. The CDR3 DNA reads as TGTGCCAGCAGCGAAAACAGGGTACTGAACACTGAAGCTTTCTTT.

The J gene is TRBJ1-5, the V gene TRBV11-2, with D possibly being TRBD1 (6 bases). The CDR3 totals 15 residues. V lost 5 bases and J lost 6, with 17 bases in between. Germline V gene lookup returns CDR1 SGHAT and CDR2 FQNNGV. The CDR3: CASSPGVNGGQPQHF. In DNA form, the CDR3 reads TGTGCCAGCAGCCCAGGGGTTAATGGTGGTCAGCCCCAGCATTTT.

The V call is TRBV19, the J call TRBJ1-2, with 8 positions matching TRBD1. V shed 2 bases, J shed 6 bases, and the junction held 11 bases outside the gene matches. This CDR3 has 16 residues. CDR1 is LNHDA, CDR2 SQIVND, per germline (reference sequence). CDR3 amino acids: CASSIRDGQGIHGYTF. The CDR3 DNA reads TGTGCCAGTAGTATAAGGGATGGACAGGGTATTCATGGCTACACCTTC. The full variable domain, completed using reference TRBV19 and TRBJ1-2, is DGGITQSPKYLFRKEGQNVTLSCEQNLNHDAMYWYRQDPGQGLRLIYYSQIVNDFQKGDIAEGYSVSREKKESFPLTVTSAQKNPTAFYLCASSIRDGQGIHGYTFGSGTRLTVV.

This sequence joins TRBV30 and TRBJ1-6, with TRBD1 as a possible D gene (6 bases). The germline CDR1 and CDR2 sequences are GTSNPN and SVGIG (reference sequence). Trimming left V 0 bases short and J 7 bases short, with 10 bases between. This CDR3 comprises 14 residues. CDR3: CAWSVGQLNSPLHF. CDR3 in DNA: TGTGCCTGGAGTGTTGGACAGCTAAATTCACCCCTCCACTTT. The complete variable domain, with remaining parts taken from reference TRBV30 and TRBJ1-6, reads SQTIHQWPATLVQPVGSPLSLECTVEGTSNPNLYWYRQAAGRGLQLLFYSVGIGQISSEVPQNLSASRPQDRQFILSSKKLLLSDSGFYLCAWSVGQLNSPLHFGNGTRLTVT.

This chain connects TRBV28 to TRBJ2-2; 7 nucleotides match TRBD1. V gave up 5 bases and J gave up 2 bases; unmatched junction bases: 5. CDR1 MDHEN and CDR2 SYDVKM come from the germline V gene. The CDR3 is 15 amino acids. The CDR3 region is CASSLRQGNTGELFF. CDR3 sequence (DNA): TGTGCCAGCAGTCTGAGACAGGGAAACACCGGGGAGCTGTTTTTT. The full variable domain, its missing parts supplied by reference TRBV28 and TRBJ2-2, is DVKVTQSSRYLVKRTGEKVFLECVQDMDHENMFWYRQDPGLGLRLIYFSYDVKMKEKGDIPEGYSVSREKKERFSLILESASTNQTSMYLCASSLRQGNTGELFFGEGSRLTVL.

The chain links TRBV6-1 to TRBJ1-4; D is perhaps TRBD1 (5 bases). Germline V CDR1 and CDR2: MNHNS, SASEGT. The CDR3 length is 15 residues. With 7 bases removed from V and 0 bases from J, the gap between germline ends came to 12 bases. This chain's CDR3 is CASTEGPPTNEKLFF. Written as DNA, the CDR3 is TGTGCCAGCACGGAGGGACCCCCAACTAATGAAAAACTGTTTTTT.

This CDR3 is CASSIQGQGQPQHF. CDR3 bases: TGTGCCAGCAGTATACAGGGTCAAGGTCAGCCCCAGCATTTT. The chain uses TRBV2 and TRBJ1-5, with D perhaps TRBD1 (6 bases). The germline CDR1 and CDR2 sequences are SNHLY and FYNNEI. This CDR3 has 14 residues. Trimming cost V 5 bases and J 6 bases, with 14 bases left between them. Full variable domain (missing parts from reference TRBV2 and TRBJ1-5): EPEVTQTPSHQVTQMGQEVILRCVPISNHLYFYWYRQILGQKVEFLVSFYNNEISEKSEIFDDQFSVERPDGSNFTLKIRSTKLEDSAMYFCASSIQGQGQPQHFGDGTRLSIL.

The V gene is TRBV5-1, the J gene TRBJ2-1; 8 nucleotides agree with TRBD1. The CDR3 has 12 residues. CDR1 SGHRS and CDR2 YFSETQ come from the germline V gene. V lost 4 bases to trimming and J lost 9 bases; unmatched junction nucleotides: 3. As DNA, the CDR3 is TGCGCCAGCAGCCTGGGACAGGTTGAGCAGTTCTTC. It is translated as CASSLGQVEQFF.

CDR3 amino acids: CASSQGTNLYNEQFF. CDR3 DNA: TGTGCCAGCAGCCAAGGGACTAACCTCTACAATGAGCAGTTCTTC. The genes are TRBV2 and TRBJ2-1; 7 bases are shared with TRBD2. The ends lost 6 bases at V and 3 bases at J; junction bases unmatched: 8. This CDR3 has 15 amino acids. Germline loops: CDR1 SNHLY, CDR2 FYNNEI.

The J gene is TRBJ1-4, the V gene TRBV6-5; 7 bases line up with TRBD1. J was trimmed by 6 bases and V by 9 bases; bases with no gene match: 7. The germline V gene has CDR1 MNHEY and CDR2 SVGAGI. The CDR3 totals 13 residues. In DNA form, the CDR3 reads TGTGCCAGTAGAGGGGGCGCAGATGAAAAACTGTTTTTT. Translation: CASRGGADEKLFF.

The chain couples TRBV27 to TRBJ2-7, with TRBD2 matching 7 bases. The CDR3 is made up of 14 amino acids. From germline, CDR1 is MNHEY and CDR2 SMNVEV (reference sequence). V trimming: 6 bases; J trimming: 3 bases; junction bases outside the gene matches: 8. This CDR3 is CASRRVGGFYEQYV. CDR3 bases: TGTGCCAGCAGGCGAGTCGGGGGGTTCTACGAGCAGTACGTC.

The J gene is TRBJ2-7, the V gene TRBV27; D is possibly TRBD2 (7 bases). Per the germline V gene, CDR1 is MNHEY and CDR2 is SMNVEV (reference sequence). Trimming took off 6 bases at V and 3 bases at J, with 18 bases between the two ends. The CDR3 sequence is 15 residues long. DNA for the CDR3: TGTGCCAGCAGAAAGTCAGGGGAGGGTGTCTACGAGCAGTACTTC. Translated, it gives CASRKSGEGVYEQYF.

The V and J genes are TRBV11-2 and TRBJ2-3; 7 bases agree with TRBD2. With V trimmed by 1 base and J by 5 bases, 0 bases remained unmatched. The germline V gene has CDR1 SGHAT and CDR2 FQNNGV. This CDR3 is 13 amino acids long. The CDR3 region is CASSLGEGDTQYF. The CDR3 DNA reads TGTGCCAGCAGCTTAGGGGAGGGAGATACGCAGTATTTT. Together with reference TRBV11-2 and TRBJ2-3, the CDR3 gives the full variable domain: EAGVAQSPRYKIIEKRQSVAFWCNPISGHATLYWYQQILGQGPKLLIQFQNNGVVDDSQLPKDRFSAERLKGVDSTLKIQPAKLEDSAVYLCASSLGEGDTQYFGPGTRLTVL.

A word on this clone: The same CDR3 also results from other DNA sequences found in this sample. This chain connects TRBV5-1 to TRBJ1-4, with TRBD1 matching 7 bases. The trim removed 0 bases at V and 4 bases at J, leaving 0 bases unmatched. The CDR3 is 14 residues long. Germline V gene lookup returns CDR1 SGHRS and CDR2 YFSETQ. In DNA, the CDR3 is TGCGCCAGCAGCTTGGGACAGGGTAATGAAAAACTGTTTTTT. Protein: CASSLGQGNEKLFF.

V is TRBV6-1 and J is TRBJ2-7; 8 nucleotides line up with TRBD1. This CDR3 contains 15 residues. Germline V gene sequence: CDR1 MNHNS, CDR2 SASEGT. V lost 0 bases to trimming and J lost 3 bases; unmatched junction nucleotides: 4. CDR3: CASSEAPGGLYEQYV. The CDR3 coding sequence is TGTGCCAGCAGTGAAGCGCCAGGGGGCCTCTACGAGCAGTACGTC.

V and J are TRBV13 and TRBJ1-2; TRBD1 is a possible D gene (5 bases). Between the trimmed V and J ends, which lost 3 bases and 4 bases, there was a span of 18 bases. This CDR3 comprises 16 residues. Per the germline V gene, CDR1 is PRHDT and CDR2 is FYEKMQ (reference sequence). CDR3 residues: CASSFTRGGAPYGYTF. The DNA for the CDR3 is TGTGCCAGCAGCTTCACTAGGGGAGGGGCTCCCTATGGCTACACCTTC.

This chain links TRBV27 with TRBJ1-2, with TRBD1 as a possible D gene (5 bases). Germline CDR1 MNHEY, CDR2 SMNVEV (reference sequence). There are 16 residues in the CDR3. Trimming removed 6 bases at V and 2 bases at J, with 19 bases between. CDR3 protein: CASSPGGGRSNYGYTF. The DNA of the CDR3 is TGTGCCAGCAGCCCCGGGGGGGGTCGATCCAACTATGGCTACACCTTC.

The gene calls are TRBV5-5 and TRBJ1-1; TRBD1 is a possible D gene (6 bases). V lost 6 bases, J lost 5 bases, and 11 bases lay in between. The CDR3 is 12 amino acids. Germline CDR1 reads SGHKS; CDR2 reads YYEKEE (reference sequence). This CDR3 reads CASTLTGTEAFF. The CDR3 region has the DNA TGTGCCAGCACCCTGACAGGAACTGAAGCTTTCTTT.

V gene TRBV19 combines with J gene TRBJ2-4; TRBD2 aligns across 15 bases. Germline V gene sequence: CDR1 LNHDA, CDR2 SQIVND (reference sequence). Trimming removed 4 bases from V and 1 base from J; junction bases left unmatched: 11. This CDR3 contains 20 residues. The CDR3 loop reads CASSTSGRTSGGAAKNIQYF. The CDR3 DNA sequence: TGTGCCAGTAGTACGTCCGGGAGGACTAGCGGGGGGGCGGCCAAAAACATTCAGTACTTC.

V usage is TRBV4-2 and J usage is TRBJ2-3; TRBD2 is a possible D gene (7 bases). Germline V gene data show CDR1 as LGHNA and CDR2 as YNFKEQ. CDR3 size: 15 residues. Trimming pared 4 bases from V and 4 bases from J, leaving 15 bases between. CDR3 loop: CASSRTGGGADTQYF. CDR3 DNA: TGTGCCAGCAGCCGCACAGGCGGGGGCGCAGATACGCAGTATTTT.

The V gene is TRBV5-1, the J gene TRBJ2-5; D gene unclear. The CDR3 is made up of 14 amino acids. CDR1 is SGHRS and CDR2 is YFSETQ in the germline V gene. V lost 4 bases and J 1 base, leaving 11 bases between the germline ends. The CDR3 loop reads CASSLGPIQETQYF. Written as DNA, the CDR3 is TGCGCCAGCAGCCTTGGGCCGATCCAAGAGACCCAGTACTTC.